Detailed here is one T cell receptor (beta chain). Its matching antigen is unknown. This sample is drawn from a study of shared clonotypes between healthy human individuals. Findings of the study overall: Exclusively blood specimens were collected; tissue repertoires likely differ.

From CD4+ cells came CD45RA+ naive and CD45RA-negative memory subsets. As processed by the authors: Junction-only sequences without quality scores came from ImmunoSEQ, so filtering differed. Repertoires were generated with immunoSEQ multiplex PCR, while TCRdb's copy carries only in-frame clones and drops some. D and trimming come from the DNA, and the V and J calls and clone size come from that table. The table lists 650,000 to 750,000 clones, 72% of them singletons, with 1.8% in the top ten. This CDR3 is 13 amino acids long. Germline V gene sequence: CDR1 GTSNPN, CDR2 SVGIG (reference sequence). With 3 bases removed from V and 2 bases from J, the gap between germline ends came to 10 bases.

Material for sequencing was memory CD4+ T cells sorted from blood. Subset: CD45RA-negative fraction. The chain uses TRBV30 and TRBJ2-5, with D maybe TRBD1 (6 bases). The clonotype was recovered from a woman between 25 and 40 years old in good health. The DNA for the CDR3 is TGTGCCTGGAGAATGCAGGGGCAAGAGACCCAGTACTTC. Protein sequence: CAWRMQGQETQYF.